This TCR beta chain was captured in a study of cytomegalovirus exposure and HLA in healthy donors. While the first cohort had 500 to 700 subjects, the donors belonged to the separate validation cohort of roughly 130 subjects. On this clone itself: The antigen is unknown. Mismatch with germline at one junction end may stem from a read error.

Study-wide points: Associated with cytomegalovirus, according to the listing, were 164 TCR beta chains. With high specificity and sensitivity, the classifier reportedly diagnosed cytomegalovirus status.

This CDR3 has 12 residues. The germline CDR1 and CDR2 sequences are MGHRA and YSYEKL. The data were produced by immunoSEQ multiplex PCR, yet TCRdb's version contains in-frame clones alone and is incomplete. The data show 250,000 to 400,000 clones, approximately 91% seen once. The sequencing input was PBMCs. This clonotype was sampled from a young man in good health and CMV-seronegative. V gene TRBV4-1 combines with J gene TRBJ2-7; perhaps TRBD2 as D (6 bases). Written as DNA, the CDR3 is TGCGCCAGCAGCCAAGCTAAGGAGGGACTGCTCTTC. Amino acid sequence: CASSQAKEGLLF.